One sample yielded the 26 T cell receptor beta chains listed below, sequenced in a study of glioma-infiltrating T cells. TCR alpha and beta CDR3 regions were amplified from RNA using iRepertoire nested multiplex PCR. TCRdb analysed the multiplex PCR reads with MiXCR anew, one entry per CDR3 protein. The top ten clones hold roughly 5.5% of a sample with fewer than 200,000 distinct CDR3 sequences, about 40% of them seen once. Sequencing used glioma tissue, nonneoplastic brain tissue, or PBMCs (not recorded which). These receptors all stem from a human donor with low-grade glioma or glioblastoma, undergoing nonglioma brain surgery, or in good health (not recorded which).

The chain joins TRBV11-2 to TRBJ1-1, with D unresolved. From germline, CDR1 is SGHAT and CDR2 FQNNGV. V was shortened by 6 bases and J by 0 bases, with 8 bases between the two germline ends. This CDR3 has 13 residues. CDR3 DNA: TGTGCCAGCAGTAAGGGCCTGAACACTGAAGCTTTCTTT. Translation gives CASSKGLNTEAFF.

Comment on this clonotype: A much more abundant neighbour one base away suggests this may be a read error. The J gene is TRBJ2-5, the V gene TRBV20-1; D unclear. Looked up from germline, CDR1 is DFQATT and CDR2 is SNEGSKA (reference sequence). The CDR3 consists of 15 residues. CDR3 loop: CSARDKAGYQETKYF. The CDR3 nucleotides are TGCAGTGCTAGAGATAAGGCCGGGTACCAAGAGACCAAGTACTTC.

This clonotype was recorded at least ten times. The rearrangement joins TRBV28 to TRBJ1-1, with 8 bases matching TRBD1. Losses at the gene ends were 6 bases for V and 7 bases for J; bases not matched to a gene: 4. The CDR3 runs 12 residues. Germline CDR1 is MDHEN and CDR2 is SYDVKM. CDR3 amino acids: CASSLTGGEAFF. The CDR3 bases are TGTGCCAGCAGCCTTACAGGGGGTGAAGCTTTCTTT.

A note on this clonotype: The junction shows a germline mismatch at one end, possibly a read error. The CDR3 DNA is TGTGCCAGCAAAATTGACAGAAGCTATCGCTACACCTTC. Its protein is CASKIDRSYRYTF. The chain has TRBV19 and TRBJ1-2, with D possibly matching TRBD1 (5 bases). The germline gives CDR1 LNHDA, CDR2 SQIVND (reference sequence). The CDR3 spans 13 residues.

Comment on this clonotype: An end of the junction does not agree with germline; a read error may underlie this. This chain uses TRBV3-1 with TRBJ2-5, with a weak D call TRBD2 (6 bases). Germline CDR1 is LGHDT and CDR2 is YNNKEL (reference sequence). The CDR3 runs to 15 residues. The CDR3 spells CAGSQRSGEQETQYF. The CDR3, as DNA: TGTGCCGGCAGCCAAAGATCGGGAGAGCAAGAGACCCAGTACTTC.

The genes are TRBV7-6 and TRBJ2-7, with D possibly being TRBD2 (5 bases). V shed 3 bases and J shed 2 bases, with 11 bases lying between them. There are 14 residues in the CDR3. Germline lookup yields CDR1 SGHVS and CDR2 FNYEAQ. CDR3 DNA: TGTGCCAGCAGCTTCGGCCGGGGTCCCTACGAGCAGTACTTC. This sequence encodes CASSFGRGPYEQYF.

The chain is built from TRBV27 and TRBJ2-7, with D possibly TRBD1 on 6 matching bases. The V end was cut by 6 bases, the J end by 1 base, with 10 bases between. This CDR3 is built from 13 residues. Germline V lookup: CDR1 MNHEY, CDR2 SMNVEV (reference sequence). CDR3 protein: CASRGQSSYEQYF. CDR3 DNA sequence: TGTGCCAGCAGAGGACAGTCTTCCTACGAGCAGTACTTC.

This clonotype was seen at least ten times. The chain couples TRBV6-1 to TRBJ2-1, with 9 nucleotides matching TRBD2. V shed 1 base, J shed 5 bases, and the junction held 6 bases outside the gene matches. The CDR3 is 16 residues long. The germline V gene encodes CDR1 MNHNS and CDR2 SASEGT. CDR3 nucleotides: TGTGCCAGCAGTGAAGTGTTTGCGGGAGGGAACAATGAGCAGTTCTTC. Translating gives CASSEVFAGGNNEQFF.

Concerning this clonotype itself: A single base separates this from a much larger clone, so it may be a read error. J is TRBJ1-1 and V is TRBV7-7; D is undetermined. Germline V gene data show CDR1 as SSHAT and CDR2 as FNYEAQ (reference sequence). The CDR3 covers 14 residues. The CDR3 sequence is CASSDQFMKTEAFF. CDR3 DNA sequence: TGTGCCAGCAGTGATCAGTTCATGAAAACTGAAGCTTTCTTT.

This clonotype occurred a few times. This chain joins TRBV19 and TRBJ1-2, with a tentative D call TRBD1 (5 bases). CDR3 length: 13 residues. Trimming shortened V by 8 bases and J by 3 bases, and 13 bases separated the two germline ends. From germline, CDR1 is LNHDA and CDR2 SQIVND (reference sequence). In DNA form, the CDR3 reads TGTGCCAGTGGGACTGGAGGCTACTATGGCTACACCTTC. Amino acid sequence: CASGTGGYYGYTF.

Details on this clonotype: Being one base from a much bigger clone, this may be a read error. The chain employs TRBV6-6 and TRBJ1-3, with D unresolved. V shed 0 bases and J shed 3 bases, with 12 bases lying between them. The length of the CDR3 is 16 residues. The germline V gene has CDR1 MNHNY and CDR2 SVGAGI (reference sequence). CDR3 DNA sequence: TGTGCCAGCAGTTACTCGCGGTGGGCGGGTGGAAACACCATATATTTT. Translating it yields CASSYSRWAGGNTIYF.

The chain couples TRBV4-1 to TRBJ1-2; no definite D call. In germline, CDR1 is MGHRA, CDR2 YSYEKL. Trimming removed 0 bases at V and 3 bases at J, with 11 bases between. This CDR3 is 15 amino acids long. Here the CDR3 DNA reads TGCGCCAGCAGCCAAGAAGGAAGGAGCTACTATGGCTACACCTTC. It encodes CASSQEGRSYYGYTF.

A remark on this clonotype: A read error may produce the germline difference seen at one junction end. The V gene is TRBV19, the J gene TRBJ1-2; no firm D call. Per germline, CDR1 LNHDA and CDR2 SQIVND (reference sequence). The CDR3 is 13 residues long. CDR3 sequence (DNA): TGTGCCAGTAGTAATTCGGCCGTGGATGGCAACACCTTC. Residues: CASSNSAVDGNTF.

This clonotype was detected only a few times. This could be a read error, since a much larger clone is one nucleotide away. The rearrangement uses TRBV20-1 and TRBJ2-1, with a possible D match to TRBD1 (8 bases). The V gene lost 7 bases and the J gene lost 7 bases, with 14 bases spanning the gap. The CDR3 runs 12 residues. Germline V CDR1 and CDR2: DFQATT, SNEGSKA (reference sequence). The CDR3 loop reads CSVDRGLNEQFF. As DNA, the CDR3 is TGCAGTGTTGACAGGGGACTAAATGAGCAGTTCTTC.

Concerning this clonotype: A much larger clonotype is one base distant, so this may be a read error. The chain uses TRBV25-1 and TRBJ2-3, with TRBD1 matching over 8 bases. J gave up 0 bases and V 3 bases, and 2 bases lay outside the gene matches. Germline CDR1 MGHDK, CDR2 SYGVNS. The CDR3 covers 15 residues. As DNA, the CDR3 is TGTGCCAGCAGTGAGGGACAGGCGAGCACAGATACGCAGTATTTT. It translates to CASSEGQASTDTQYF.

V is TRBV19 and J is TRBJ2-3, with D unresolved. The CDR3 sequence is 15 residues long. Germline V gene lookup returns CDR1 LNHDA and CDR2 SQIVND (reference sequence). Trimming shortened V by 3 bases and J by 5 bases, and 15 bases separated the two germline ends. DNA of the CDR3: TGTGCCAGTAGTATCTCCCTAAGCCCTGGAGATACGCAGTATTTT. Its translation: CASSISLSPGDTQYF.

The rearrangement joins TRBV18 to TRBJ2-1; D uncertain. The J call could be wrong; TRBJ2-5 is a better fit for the DNA end. The CDR3 consists of 13 residues. CDR1 KGHSH and CDR2 LQKENI come from the germline V gene. The DNA for the CDR3 is TGTGCCAGCTTTTTTAGTCCCCTAGAGACCCAGTACTTC. It encodes CASFFSPLETQYF.

This clonotype was observed at least ten times. The V call is TRBV20-1, the J call TRBJ2-5; no reliable D call. The CDR3 spans 11 residues. Germline lookup yields CDR1 DFQATT and CDR2 SNEGSKA (reference sequence). Trimming pared 4 bases from V and 5 bases from J, leaving 8 bases between. CDR3 nucleotide sequence: TGCAGTGCTAAGTTAGGGGAGACCCAGTACTTC. This sequence encodes CSAKLGETQYF.

In this sample, this clonotype turned up many times. This chain uses TRBV10-3 with TRBJ1-6, with D maybe TRBD1 (6 bases). V lost 5 bases to trimming and J lost 7 bases, with 12 bases between them. Germline values: CDR1 ENHRY, CDR2 SYGVKD. This CDR3 has 14 residues. CDR3 residues: CAISYREVNSPLHF. For the CDR3, the DNA is TGTGCCATCAGTTACAGGGAGGTCAATTCACCCCTCCACTTT.

Details on this clonotype: A read error may be the cause here, since a much bigger clone is one base away. The gene calls are TRBV18 and TRBJ2-7; a possible D gene is TRBD2 (5 bases). The germline V and J ends were trimmed by 6 bases and 4 bases, with 19 bases remaining between them. The CDR3 totals 15 residues. CDR1 is KGHSH, CDR2 LQKENI, per germline. The CDR3 DNA reads as TGTGCCAGCTCGAAGGGTGAGGGTAGCGTATACGAGCAGTACTTC. Protein: CASSKGEGSVYEQYF.

The V gene is TRBV12-3 or TRBV12-4, the J gene TRBJ1-1; 10 bases line up with TRBD1. The CDR3 sequence is 13 residues long. V lost 6 bases to trimming and J lost 6 bases; unmatched junction nucleotides: 4. The CDR3 region has the DNA TGTGCCAGCAGCAAGGACAGGGGGTCTGAAGCTTTCTTT. Translating gives CASSKDRGSEAFF.

This clonotype came up once. The final CDR3 position lacks the conserved phenylalanine or tryptophan, pointing to a likely read error. Because the CDR3's place on the DNA is in doubt, the DNA is left out and the CDR3 is given as listed by TCRdb. This chain links TRBV28 with TRBJ2-1; the D call of TRBD1 is as the table states it, not checked on the DNA. Germline V CDR1 and CDR2: MDHEN, SYDVKM. The CDR3 is 16 residues long, ends included. The chain's CDR3 is CASSWGYLGPVNEQLV.

This clonotype was counted a few times. The genes are TRBV5-4 and TRBJ2-1; weak D call: TRBD1 (6 bases). Trimming removed 2 bases from V and 7 bases from J, with 10 bases in between. Germline CDR1 SGHNT, CDR2 YYREEE (reference sequence). The CDR3 totals 13 residues. CDR3 in amino acids: CASSFGGVNEQFF. For the CDR3, the DNA is TGTGCCAGCAGCTTTGGGGGCGTGAATGAGCAGTTCTTC.

V is TRBV5-1 and J is TRBJ2-2; D might be TRBD1 (5 bases). V lost 1 base and J 1 base, leaving 8 bases between the germline ends. Germline CDR1 and CDR2: SGHRS and YFSETQ. The CDR3 has 15 amino acids. This chain's CDR3 is CASSLFRENTGELFF. CDR3 DNA sequence: TGCGCCAGCAGCTTGTTCAGGGAGAACACCGGGGAGCTGTTTTTT. Looking up the rest from reference TRBV5-1 and TRBJ2-2 gives the full variable domain: KAGVTQTPRYLIKTRGQQVTLSCSPISGHRSVSWYQQTPGQGLQFLFEYFSETQRNKGNFPGRFSGRQFSNSRSEMNVSTLELGDSALYLCASSLFRENTGELFFGEGSRLTVL.

Comment on this clonotype: A much larger clonotype is one base distant, so this may be a read error. The chain joins TRBV28 to TRBJ2-2; no clear D. The CDR3 has 12 residues. Per the germline V gene, CDR1 is MDHEN and CDR2 is SYDVKM. CDR3 sequence reads: CASKRYTWELFF. The CDR3, as DNA: TGTGCCAGTAAGAGGTACACCTGGGAGCTGTTTTTT.

On this clonotype: A much more abundant neighbour one base away suggests this may be a read error. The V gene is TRBV28, the J gene TRBJ2-2; 8 positions agree with TRBD2. Germline V gene lookup returns CDR1 MDHEN and CDR2 SYDVKM. The CDR3 covers 15 residues. Germline trimming cut 7 bases from V and 9 bases from J; bases unmatched to any gene: 13. CDR3: CASIDAGGRTWELFF. The CDR3 DNA follows: TGTGCCAGCATTGACGCGGGAGGTCGAACCTGGGAGCTGTTTTTT.